The 23 T cell receptor beta chains below come from one sample, sequenced in a study of human T cells and chemical hapten exposure. MiXCR, applied by TCRdb to the RACE reads, yields one record per CDR3 protein. The table lists 45,000 to 65,000 distinct CDR3 sequences, approximately 9.9% of them singletons. Time point noted: pre-sensitization, week 0. Specified treatment: therapeutic diphenylcyclopropenone sensitization with weekly scalp DPC. The sample here was whole blood, taken in connection with sensitization to the hapten diphenylcyclopropenone (DPC). Receptors were obtained from a man aged 40-49 years with alopecia areata. Some clones in this sample may be carry-over from other donors' samples.

This clonotype occurred many times. This sequence joins TRBV7-6 and TRBJ2-1; no clear D. Germline V gene lookup returns CDR1 SGHVS and CDR2 FNYEAQ. Trimming cost V 5 bases and J 0 bases, with 11 bases left between them. CDR3 size: 15 residues. The CDR3 DNA sequence: TGTGCCAGCAGCCAGTGGCGGAGCTCCTACAATGAGCAGTTCTTC. Protein sequence: CASSQWRSSYNEQFF.

The chain uses TRBV29-1 and TRBJ2-7; D gene unclear. Germline values: CDR1 SQVTM, CDR2 ANQGSEA. Trimming cost V 2 bases and J 0 bases, with 8 bases left between them. This CDR3 has 13 amino acids. The CDR3 DNA reads TGCAGCGTTGAACAGGCGAGCTCCTACGAGCAGTACTTC. Translating gives CSVEQASSYEQYF.

V gene TRBV20-1 combines with J gene TRBJ1-1; tentatively, D is TRBD1 (5 bases). V lost 3 bases and J lost 7, with 12 bases in between. This CDR3 spans 12 amino acids. Germline-derived CDR1 and CDR2 are DFQATT and SNEGSKA (reference sequence). CDR3 protein: CSARPRGIEAFF. CDR3 DNA sequence: TGCAGTGCTAGGCCCCGGGGGATTGAAGCTTTCTTT.

This clonotype was detected only a few times. This chain joins TRBV28 and TRBJ2-3; the D gene is possibly TRBD1 (5 bases). Per the germline V gene, CDR1 is MDHEN and CDR2 is SYDVKM. V was clipped by 6 bases and J by 6 bases, with 10 bases between them. CDR3 size: 12 residues. CDR3 residues: CASRGQADTQYF. CDR3 DNA: TGTGCCAGCAGGGGGCAGGCCGATACGCAGTATTTT.

This clonotype has at least ten counts. J is TRBJ2-1 and V is TRBV18; TRBD1 is a possible D gene (5 bases). Germline V lookup: CDR1 KGHSH, CDR2 LQKENI. The CDR3 extends over 15 amino acids. Trimming shortened V by 4 bases and J by 0 bases, and 10 bases separated the two germline ends. The CDR3 region has the DNA TGTGCCAGCTCACAACAGGCTAGCTCCTACAATGAGCAGTTCTTC. Amino acid sequence: CASSQQASSYNEQFF.

As to this clonotype: A clone one base away is much larger, so this may be a read error. This chain connects TRBV11-3 to TRBJ2-3; 7 nucleotides align to TRBD2. Germline values: CDR1 SGHNT, CDR2 YENEEA. Trimming at V came to 1 base and at J to 5 bases, leaving 9 bases not matched to a gene. CDR3 length: 16 amino acids. The CDR3 sequence: CASSLGRGGSVDTQYF. The CDR3 coding sequence is TGTGCCAGCAGCTTAGGTCGTGGCGGGAGTGTAGATACGCAGTATTTT.

The V and J genes are TRBV6-2 or TRBV6-3 and TRBJ1-2, with no clear D. V lost 5 bases and J 4 bases, leaving 11 bases between the germline ends. CDR1 and CDR2 from the germline V gene are MNHEY and SVGEGT. The CDR3 loop spans 13 amino acids. The CDR3 reads CASSVAKFYGYTF. The CDR3 DNA reads as TGTGCCAGCAGTGTGGCTAAGTTCTATGGCTACACCTTC.

Of note for this clonotype: A much more abundant neighbour one base away suggests this may be a read error. This chain connects TRBV20-1 to TRBJ1-4; 8 bases map to TRBD1. Germline V CDR1 and CDR2: DFQATT, SNEGSKA (reference sequence). The trim removed 5 bases at V and 2 bases at J, leaving 10 bases unmatched. This CDR3 spans 16 amino acids. The CDR3: CSAGTGGTETNEKLFF. The CDR3 DNA sequence: TGCAGTGCTGGAACAGGGGGGACAGAGACTAATGAAAAACTGTTTTTT.

Only a few counts were recorded for this clonotype. The CDR3 nucleotides read TGTGCCAGCAGCCAAGACCTCAATCAGCCCCAGCATTTT. As protein: CASSQDLNQPQHF. The chain has TRBV4-2 and TRBJ1-5, with no clear D. The CDR3 length is 13 residues. Per the germline V gene, CDR1 is LGHNA and CDR2 is YNFKEQ. V was clipped by 0 bases and J by 3 bases, with 3 bases between them.

V usage is TRBV5-1 and J usage is TRBJ1-3, with TRBD1 matching over 8 bases. The CDR3 sequence is 15 residues long. Germline assignment: CDR1 SGHRS and CDR2 YFSETQ. V shed 4 bases and J 3 bases; nucleotides not matched to a gene: 6. CDR3 DNA sequence: TGCGCCAGCAGCCACCGGACAGGGTTTGGAAACACCATATATTTT. This sequence encodes CASSHRTGFGNTIYF.

This clonotype was seen a handful of times. The chain recombines TRBV20-1 with TRBJ1-2, with 8 bases identical to TRBD1. Unmatched junction bases numbered 10, after V lost 6 bases and J lost 4 bases. Germline CDR1 and CDR2: DFQATT and SNEGSKA (reference sequence). This CDR3 region has 14 residues. The CDR3 here is CSAGSRDRTYGYTF. CDR3 in DNA: TGCAGTGCCGGGTCCCGGGACAGGACCTATGGCTACACCTTC.

J is TRBJ2-1 and V is TRBV27; 7 nucleotides line up with TRBD1. CDR1 is MNHEY, CDR2 SMNVEV, per germline (reference sequence). The CDR3 is made up of 14 amino acids. Germline trimming cut 5 bases from V and 4 bases from J; bases unmatched to any gene: 5. The DNA of the CDR3 is TGTGCCAGCAGTAGCTCACAGGGGTACAATGAGCAGTTCTTC. Translated, it gives CASSSSQGYNEQFF.

This clonotype was counted only a few times. The rearrangement uses TRBV28 and TRBJ1-4; perhaps TRBD1 as D (5 bases). V was shortened by 7 bases and J by 6 bases, with 18 bases between the two germline ends. The CDR3 covers 15 residues. Germline V gives CDR1 MDHEN, CDR2 SYDVKM. The chain's CDR3 is CASNSYGGGDEKLFF. CDR3 DNA: TGTGCCAGCAATTCTTATGGCGGGGGGGATGAAAAACTGTTTTTT.

In regard to this clonotype: With a much larger clone just one base away, this may be a read error. V and J are TRBV7-8 and TRBJ2-3; 16 positions match TRBD2. The CDR3 loop spans 16 amino acids. The trim removed 5 bases at V and 7 bases at J, leaving 6 bases unmatched. Germline loops: CDR1 SGHVS, CDR2 FQNEAQ. The CDR3 region has the DNA TGTGCCAGCAGCAAGGGGACTAGCGGGAGGGCACATACGCAGTATTTT. It translates to CASSKGTSGRAHTQYF.

This clonotype was detected ten times or more. The chain carries TRBV3-1 and TRBJ1-2, with 8 bases matching TRBD1. V lost 0 bases and J lost 7; bases outside the gene matches: 7. There are 15 residues in the CDR3. Germline values: CDR1 LGHDT, CDR2 YNNKEL (reference sequence). The CDR3 sequence is CASSQDVSTGAGYTF. In DNA, the CDR3 is TGTGCCAGCAGCCAAGATGTATCGACAGGGGCTGGCTACACCTTC.

This clonotype was recorded many times. This rearrangement joins TRBV7-2 to TRBJ2-7; D is perhaps TRBD1 or TRBD2 (5 bases each). Germline values: CDR1 SGHTA, CDR2 FQGNSA. There are 15 residues in the CDR3. Trimming stripped 2 bases from V and 3 bases from J, with 14 bases between. The CDR3 DNA reads TGTGCCAGCAGCTTACAGTCCAGGGACGACTACGAGCAGTACTTC. This gives the protein CASSLQSRDDYEQYF.

This clonotype was counted once. A much larger clone differs by one base, so this may be a read error. J is TRBJ1-2 and V is TRBV14; D remains unclear. The germline gives CDR1 SGHDN, CDR2 FVKESK. The CDR3 is made up of 12 amino acids. CDR3 DNA: TGTGCCAGCAACCAATCCTGGAATGGCTACACCTTC. It specifies CASNQSWNGYTF.

This clonotype was seen more than once but under ten times. The rearrangement joins TRBV9 to TRBJ2-7; tentatively, D is TRBD2 (6 bases). The length of the CDR3 is 15 residues. Trimming took 0 bases from V and 5 from J, leaving 15 bases between them. Germline V lookup: CDR1 SGDLS, CDR2 YYNGEE. The CDR3 loop is CASSVDPMGGNEQYF. The CDR3 region has the DNA TGTGCCAGCAGCGTAGACCCGATGGGGGGTAACGAGCAGTACTTC.

This clonotype appeared a few times. This chain joins TRBV12-3 or TRBV12-4 and TRBJ2-7; 7 nucleotides line up with TRBD1. Germline trimming cut 10 bases from V and 5 bases from J; bases unmatched to any gene: 14. The CDR3 spans 14 residues. CDR3 loop: CATKRGRGRHEQYF. The CDR3 DNA reads as TGTGCCACTAAAAGAGGCAGGGGGAGACACGAGCAGTACTTC.

This clonotype has a count of ten or more. The chain carries TRBV7-3 and TRBJ2-3; D might be TRBD2 (6 bases). The germline V and J ends were trimmed by 0 bases and 4 bases, with 14 bases remaining between them. CDR1 SGHTA and CDR2 FQGTGA come from the germline V gene. The CDR3 is 16 amino acids. CDR3 sequence reads: CASSLTFPTRPDTQYF. The CDR3 DNA follows: TGTGCCAGCAGCTTAACGTTTCCGACTAGACCAGATACGCAGTATTTT.

This clonotype has only a few counts. This chain uses TRBV7-2 with TRBJ2-3; D possibly corresponds to TRBD2 (5 bases). The CDR3 spans 15 residues. V was cut by 2 bases and J by 0 bases, with 9 bases left in between. Looked up from germline, CDR1 is SGHTA and CDR2 is FQGNSA. The CDR3 loop is CASSLYAGSTDTQYF. CDR3 coding DNA: TGTGCCAGCAGCTTATATGCGGGTAGCACAGATACGCAGTATTTT.

This clonotype was seen repeatedly, ten times or more. The chain uses TRBV21-1 and TRBJ2-6; the table assigns TRBD1, which was not confirmed against the DNA. TRBV21-1 is labeled a pseudogene. The CDR3 has 19 amino acids. CDR3 amino acids: CASSRRTGGSRSGANVLTF. CDR3 nucleotide sequence: TGTGCCAGCAGCCGACGGACAGGGGGGTCACGCTCTGGGGCCAACGTCCTGACTTTC.

This clonotype was seen at least ten times. The chain combines TRBV9 with TRBJ2-5; TRBD1 might be the D (6 bases). Germline loops: CDR1 SGDLS, CDR2 YYNGEE. CDR3 length: 16 amino acids. Between the trimmed V and J ends, which lost 3 bases and 0 bases, there was a span of 15 bases. CDR3 in amino acids: CASSERRDTYQETQYF. CDR3 sequence (DNA): TGTGCCAGCAGCGAGCGCCGGGACACCTACCAAGAGACCCAGTACTTC.